A single sample gave rise to the 9 T cell receptor delta chains below, sequenced in a study of γδ T cells in repeated Plasmodium falciparum infection. TCRdb reanalysed the multiplex PCR reads via CATT. This table has roughly 90,000 delta-chain clones, 1.4% to 1.5% appearing once. Gammadelta T cells were flow-sorted from PBMC into Vgamma9/Vdelta2+ and Vdelta2-negative populations for bulk analysis. Sequencing used gamma-delta T cells from blood. These receptors all stem from a pool of human donors (malaria-infected and uninfected, not separated).

The table lists this clone with a few counts. A far larger clone is off by one base, so a read error is likely. Additional DNA sequences in this sample encode the identical CDR3. The V call is TRDV2, the J call TRDJ1; D is perhaps TRDD3 (6 bases). This CDR3 has 18 amino acids. Trimming pared 3 bases from V and 0 bases from J, leaving 22 bases between. The V gene's germline CDR1 is GEAIGNYY and CDR2 EKD. The CDR3 protein is CACDSLLGDKVNTDKLIF. As DNA, the CDR3 is TGTGCCTGTGACTCCTTACTGGGAGATAAAGTCAACACCGATAAACTCATCTTT.

A word on this clone: This likely stems from a read error, as it lies one base from a far larger clone. In the same sample, other DNA sequences code for this CDR3. The V gene reported is TRDV1; the J gene is uncalled; the D call of TRDD3 is as the table states it, not checked on the DNA. Germline assignment: CDR1 TSWWSYY and CDR2 QGS. The CDR3 spans 21 residues. CDR3 sequence reads: CALGERFGEIRGDYLTAQLFF. In nucleotides, the CDR3 is TGTGCTCTTGGGGAACGTTTCGGGGAAATTCGGGGTGACTATTTGACAGCACAGCTCTTCTTT.

Of note for this clone: A far larger clone lies a single base away; this is likely a read error. The identical CDR3 is also encoded by other nucleotide sequences in the sample. CDR3 DNA: TGTGCCTGTGACATCGGGGGATATGTCGATAAACTCATCTTC. This gives the protein CACDIGGYVDKLIF. Called V gene: TRDV2; the J gene was not called; the D call in the table, TRDD3, was not verified against the DNA. This CDR3 spans 14 amino acids. Per germline, CDR1 GEAIGNYY and CDR2 EKD.

In this sample, this clone turned up many times. This chain joins TRDV3 and TRDJ1, with D possibly TRDD2 on 5 matching bases. Deletions cut 4 bases from V and 0 bases from J, with 12 bases between. This CDR3 region has 13 residues. CDR1 and CDR2 (germline): TVYSNPD, GDNSRS (reference sequence). The CDR3 nucleotides read TGTGCCTCGGGCTTCCCGTACACCGATAAACTCATCTTT. It yields the protein CASGFPYTDKLIF. Based on the CDR3 plus reference TRDV3 and TRDJ1, the full variable domain is CDKVTQSSPDQTVASGSEVVLLCTYDTVYSNPDLFWYRIRPDYSFQFVFYGDNSRSEGADFTQGRFSVKHILTQKAFHLVISPVRTEDSATYYCASGFPYTDKLIFGKGTRVTVEP.

This clone was counted only a few times. A far more abundant clone sits one base away, making this likely a read error. The sample carries other DNA sequences with the same CDR3. The CDR3, as DNA: TGTGCTCTTGGGTGTCCTTCCCTCGGACTTACTGGGGGGTGCACCGATAAACTCATCTTT. Its protein is CALGCPSLGLTGGCTDKLIF. This rearrangement joins TRDV1 to TRDJ1; 8 bases map to TRDD3. The J gene is not listed in TCRdb, so it was assigned here from a DNA match to germline. CDR3 length equals 20 residues. In germline, CDR1 is TSWWSYY, CDR2 QGS. J lost 1 base, V lost 5 bases, and 21 bases had no gene match.

This clone was seen a few times. A much larger clone differs from this one at a single base, so this may be a read error. The J gene is TRDJ1, the V gene TRDV1; 8 bases match TRDD3. Here the J gene was assigned by germline matching of the DNA, as TCRdb has none. V shed 0 bases, J shed 3 bases, and the junction held 27 bases outside the gene matches. The CDR3 loop spans 23 amino acids. Germline V gene sequence: CDR1 TSWWSYY, CDR2 QGS. The CDR3 loop is CALGELSYTLLWTGGSQADKLIF. The CDR3 region has the DNA TGTGCTCTTGGGGAACTATCGTACACTCTCTTATGGACTGGGGGTAGTCAGGCCGATAAACTCATCTTT.

This clone was recorded at least ten times. The protein that TCRdb holds for this DNA derives from a much larger clone and differs from the translated DNA at residue 7, which likely indicates a read error; the protein shown here is translated from the DNA. The chain couples TRDV2 to TRDJ1; TRDD3 agrees at 7 bases. CDR3 size: 18 residues. Looked up from germline, CDR1 is GEAIGNYY and CDR2 is EKD. The junction had 21 bases not matched to a gene; V was cut back by 4 bases and J by 5 bases. The CDR3 loop reads CACEGIHEGKASPDKLIF. CDR3 nucleotides: TGTGCCTGTGAAGGGATACACGAAGGGAAAGCATCCCCAGATAAACTCATCTTT.

This clone was detected ten times or more. TCRdb has a much larger clone's protein, which differs at residue 6 from the translation of this DNA, likely because of a read error; what is shown is the protein translated from the DNA. This rearrangement joins TRDV2 to TRDJ1; a weak D match, TRDD3 (5 bases). As TCRdb names no J gene, one was assigned here on the basis of a DNA match to germline. The germline gives CDR1 GEAIGNYY, CDR2 EKD. The CDR3 runs 21 residues. V shed 3 bases and J shed 8 bases, with 39 bases lying between them. The CDR3 here is CACDAALDVLDSSKQGTKLIF. CDR3 coding DNA: TGTGCCTGTGACGCAGCCCTCGACGTACTGGATTCGTCAAAGCAGGGGACCAAACTCATCTTT.

This clone was observed a few times. The translation of this DNA and the TCRdb protein of a much larger clone differ at residue 6, probably owing to a read error; the protein shown here is translated from the DNA. The chain has TRDV2 and TRDJ1; D not resolved. The J gene was missing in TCRdb and was found by matching the end of the DNA to germline. Trimming pared 1 base from V and 4 bases from J, leaving 12 bases between. Germline CDR1 reads GEAIGNYY; CDR2 reads EKD. CDR3 length equals 14 residues. CDR3 nucleotide sequence: TGTGCCTGTGACACGGAGTCCGGGAGCGATAAACTCATCTTT. Translation: CACDTESGSDKLIF.